One and the same sample provided the 31 T cell receptor beta chains below, sequenced in a study of T-cell reconstitution after alpha-beta-depleted transplantation in children. Researchers prepared the TCRbeta library using unique molecular identifiers, the study reports. TCRdb re-analysed the PCR reads in MiXCR, keeping a single row per CDR3 protein. The sample consists of 440,000 or so distinct CDR3 sequences, 11% of them appearing once. The material sequenced was PBMCs from the stem cell graft donor, taken from the stem cell graft. These receptors were taken from a human donor who donated a stem cell graft to a child with acute myeloid leukemia.

This chain joins TRBV9 and TRBJ2-1; TRBD2 might be the D (5 bases). Between the trimmed V and J ends, which lost 2 bases and 7 bases, there was a span of 16 bases. Germline V gene sequence: CDR1 SGDLS, CDR2 YYNGEE. This CDR3 is built from 15 residues. The CDR3 region has the DNA TGTGCCAGCAGCGTCGGGGTAACTAGTTTAAATGAGCAGTTCTTC. Protein product: CASSVGVTSLNEQFF. The full variable domain, in which reference TRBV9 and TRBJ2-1 provide the parts outside the CDR3, is DSGVTQTPKHLITATGQRVTLRCSPRSGDLSVYWYQQSLDQGLQFLIQYYNGEERAKGNILERFSAQQFPDLHSELNLSSLELGDSALYFCASSVGVTSLNEQFFGPGTRLTVL.

V gene TRBV3-1 combines with J gene TRBJ1-1; D remains unclear. The germline V and J ends were trimmed by 1 base and 4 bases, with 10 bases remaining between them. The CDR3 is 14 residues long. Germline V CDR1 and CDR2: LGHDT, YNNKEL (reference sequence). CDR3 sequence reads: CASSQVAGSTEAFF. The DNA for the CDR3 is TGTGCCAGCAGCCAAGTTGCTGGGTCCACTGAAGCTTTCTTT.

The chain uses TRBV29-1 and TRBJ2-7; 11 bases map to TRBD2. This CDR3 spans 14 amino acids. CDR1 is SQVTM and CDR2 is ANQGSEA in the germline V gene. V lost 4 bases, J lost 5 bases, and 7 bases stayed unmatched. The CDR3 DNA is TGCAGCGTTGTTTCTAGCGGGAGGAGGAACGAGCAGTACTTC. Protein product: CSVVSSGRRNEQYF.

This clonotype was counted between two and nine times. J is TRBJ1-1 and V is TRBV28; TRBD1 might be the D (5 bases). CDR1 is MDHEN, CDR2 SYDVKM, per germline. V was cut by 3 bases and J by 6 bases, with 14 bases left in between. There are 14 residues in the CDR3. In DNA, the CDR3 is TGTGCCAGCAGTTTCTTCCGGAGGGGCCCTGAAGCTTTCTTT. Protein: CASSFFRRGPEAFF.

The chain uses TRBV29-1 and TRBJ2-7, with 7 bases matching TRBD2. The germline V gene has CDR1 SQVTM and CDR2 ANQGSEA. V shed 2 bases and J 0 bases; nucleotides not matched to a gene: 4. The length of the CDR3 is 14 residues. CDR3 sequence (DNA): TGCAGCGTTGAAATAGCGGGTACCTCCTACGAGCAGTACTTC. It yields the protein CSVEIAGTSYEQYF.

This clonotype was observed many times. CDR3 nucleotides: TGTGCCAGCAACTACGGACTAGCAATTAACTACGAGCAGTACTTC. It codes for CASNYGLAINYEQYF. The genes are TRBV11-2 and TRBJ2-7, with 8 positions matching TRBD2. CDR1 SGHAT and CDR2 FQNNGV come from the germline V gene. The CDR3 runs to 15 residues. The trim removed 7 bases at V and 3 bases at J, leaving 11 bases unmatched.

This clonotype was seen more than once but under ten times. This sequence joins TRBV6-2 or TRBV6-3 and TRBJ2-2; D might be TRBD2 (6 bases). V was pared by 2 bases and J by 3 bases, with 10 bases between. This CDR3 is built from 15 residues. Germline lookup yields CDR1 MNHEY and CDR2 SVGEGT. The CDR3 spells CASSYRAGYTGELFF. CDR3 coding DNA: TGTGCCAGCAGTTACAGGGCGGGATACACCGGGGAGCTGTTTTTT.

This clonotype was seen ten or more times. V usage is TRBV20-1 and J usage is TRBJ2-3, with TRBD1 matching 9 bases. CDR1 DFQATT and CDR2 SNEGSKA come from the germline V gene (reference sequence). This CDR3 is 14 amino acids long. V was pared by 5 bases and J by 1 base, with 4 bases of the junction left unmatched. The DNA for the CDR3 is TGCAGTGCTTGGGACAGGGTTGGCACAGATACGCAGTATTTT. Residues: CSAWDRVGTDTQYF.

The chain employs TRBV19 and TRBJ1-4; D call uncertain. Germline V gene lookup returns CDR1 LNHDA and CDR2 SQIVND (reference sequence). This CDR3 has 18 amino acids. V dropped 5 bases and J dropped 9 bases, with 28 bases sitting between them. Here the CDR3 DNA reads TGTGCCAGTAGTCTACGAAATACGGACCTCACGGGGTCGCAAAAACTGTTTTTT. It translates to CASSLRNTDLTGSQKLFF. Based on the CDR3 plus reference TRBV19 and TRBJ1-4, the full variable domain is DGGITQSPKYLFRKEGQNVTLSCEQNLNHDAMYWYRQDPGQGLRLIYYSQIVNDFQKGDIAEGYSVSREKKESFPLTVTSAQKNPTAFYLCASSLRNTDLTGSQKLFFGSGTQLSVL.

This clonotype was seen more than once but under ten times. This sequence joins TRBV20-1 and TRBJ2-7, with 9 bases fitting TRBD2. This CDR3 has 14 residues. Germline assignment: CDR1 DFQATT and CDR2 SNEGSKA (reference sequence). Trimming removed 3 bases from V and 5 bases from J; junction bases left unmatched: 8. The DNA of the CDR3 is TGCAGTGCTAGTTCGGGGCGGGAGGGCGACGAGCAGTACTTC. Residues: CSASSGREGDEQYF.

This clonotype was recorded a few times. The chain links TRBV5-5 to TRBJ1-1; no definite D call. Trimming shortened V by 1 base and J by 4 bases, and 11 bases separated the two germline ends. This CDR3 has 14 amino acids. Germline values: CDR1 SGHKS, CDR2 YYEKEE (reference sequence). The CDR3 is CASSLLRVGTEAFF. The CDR3 DNA reads TGTGCCAGCAGCTTGTTAAGGGTGGGCACTGAAGCTTTCTTT.

In this sample, this clonotype turned up a few times. V and J are TRBV5-1 and TRBJ2-2, with TRBD1 identical over 11 bases. The length of the CDR3 is 16 residues. J lost 7 bases, V lost 4 bases, and 9 bases had no gene match. CDR1 is SGHRS and CDR2 is YFSETQ in the germline V gene. The CDR3 coding sequence is TGCGCCAGCAGCCCCCGGACAGGGGGCATGGACGGGGAGCTGTTTTTT. It encodes CASSPRTGGMDGELFF.

Regarding this clonotype: At one end, the junction sequence differs from germline, possibly due to a read error. The J gene is TRBJ2-5, the V gene TRBV11-2; 7 nucleotides line up with TRBD1. The CDR3 loop spans 15 amino acids. Germline V CDR1 and CDR2: SGHAT, FQNNGV. The CDR3 reads CASSLGPGQPETQYF. CDR3 in DNA: TGTGCCAGCAGCTTGGGACCGGGACAGCCCGAGACTCAGTACTTC.

The chain uses TRBV7-9 and TRBJ2-2; D ambiguous. Germline-derived CDR1 and CDR2 are SEHNR and FQNEAQ (reference sequence). Trimming removed 5 bases from V and 6 bases from J, with 7 bases in between. The CDR3 is 12 residues long. CDR3 in amino acids: CASSTSAGELFF. CDR3 nucleotide sequence: TGTGCCAGCAGCACCAGCGCCGGGGAGCTGTTTTTT. The complete variable domain, with remaining parts taken from reference TRBV7-9 and TRBJ2-2, reads DTGVSQNPRHKITKRGQNVTFRCDPISEHNRLYWYRQTLGQGPEFLTYFQNEAQLEKSRLLSDRFSAERPKGSFSTLEIQRTEQGDSAMYLCASSTSAGELFFGEGSRLTVL.

The chain joins TRBV20-1 to TRBJ2-5; the D is unclear. Trimming pared 6 bases from V and 0 bases from J, leaving 14 bases between. This CDR3 has 14 amino acids. CDR1 and CDR2 from the germline V gene are DFQATT and SNEGSKA (reference sequence). The CDR3 is CSANKEAYQETQYF. Here the CDR3 DNA reads TGCAGTGCGAATAAAGAGGCCTACCAAGAGACCCAGTACTTC.

This clonotype appeared a few times. V gene TRBV20-1 combines with J gene TRBJ2-1; D is undetermined. Trimming cost V 3 bases and J 4 bases, with 10 bases left between them. This CDR3 comprises 13 residues. Germline CDR1 DFQATT, CDR2 SNEGSKA (reference sequence). DNA of the CDR3: TGCAGTGCTAGCGGTAGTATGTACAATGAGCAGTTCTTC. Its protein is CSASGSMYNEQFF.

This clonotype was seen a handful of times. The rearrangement links TRBV24-1 to TRBJ2-7; TRBD1 matches 8 bases. The J segment lost 3 bases and the V segment lost 8 bases, leaving 8 bases of the junction unmatched. CDR1 and CDR2 (germline): KGHDR, SFDVKD. The CDR3 consists of 14 residues. CDR3 sequence reads: CATKPGTGYYEQYF. CDR3 coding DNA: TGTGCCACCAAACCCGGGACAGGCTACTACGAGCAGTACTTC.

Remarks on this clonotype: The junction shows a germline mismatch at one end, possibly a read error. V is TRBV29-1 and J is TRBJ1-2; possibly TRBD1 for D (6 bases). Germline assignment: CDR1 SQVTM and CDR2 ANQGSEA. The CDR3 spans 12 residues. In DNA, the CDR3 is TGCGGCGTTGTCAAGGGGGGCCATGGCTACACCTTC. This translates into CGVVKGGHGYTF. Supplemented by reference TRBV29-1 and TRBJ1-2, the full variable domain reads SAVISQKPSRDICQRGTSLTIQCQVDSQVTMMFWYRQQPGQSLTLIATANQGSEATYESGFVIDKFPISRPNLTFSTLTVSNMSPEDSSIYLCGVVKGGHGYTFGSGTRLTVV.

This clonotype was observed at least ten times. CDR3 loop: CSASRGLFDEQYF. The DNA of the CDR3 is TGCAGTGCTAGCAGGGGGCTATTCGACGAGCAGTACTTC. The chain carries TRBV20-1 and TRBJ2-7; 8 nucleotides agree with TRBD1. Germline V lookup: CDR1 DFQATT, CDR2 SNEGSKA (reference sequence). V trimming: 3 bases; J trimming: 5 bases; junction bases outside the gene matches: 6. The CDR3 has 13 residues.

The V call is TRBV20-1, the J call TRBJ2-3; D ambiguous. In germline, CDR1 is DFQATT, CDR2 SNEGSKA (reference sequence). Trimming stripped 3 bases from V and 0 bases from J, with 7 bases between. CDR3 length: 13 residues. The CDR3 region has the DNA TGCAGTGCTAGCGGCTCTAGCACAGATACGCAGTATTTT. Translated: CSASGSSTDTQYF.

The rearrangement joins TRBV6-5 to TRBJ2-5; either TRBD1 or TRBD2 may supply D (6 bases each). The CDR3 length is 15 residues. Germline CDR1 and CDR2: MNHEY and SVGAGI. V was trimmed by 0 bases and J by 5 bases, leaving 13 bases between them. Here the CDR3 reads CASSYSPGGRETQYF. The CDR3 bases are TGTGCCAGCAGTTACTCTCCCGGGGGCCGGGAGACCCAGTACTTC.

Turning to this clonotype: At one of its ends the junction is not consistent with the germline gene, which may arise from a read error. This chain uses TRBV11-1 with TRBJ2-5; the D gene is possibly TRBD1 (6 bases). This CDR3 comprises 14 residues. Per germline, CDR1 SGHAT and CDR2 FQDESV (reference sequence). CDR3 sequence reads: CSSSYGPQGETQYF. Written as DNA, the CDR3 is TGTTCCAGCAGCTACGGACCCCAGGGGGAGACCCAGTACTTC.

This clonotype has at least ten counts. The chain employs TRBV3-1 and TRBJ2-2; 10 nucleotides match TRBD2. Germline trimming cut 1 base from V and 3 bases from J; bases unmatched to any gene: 5. Looked up from germline, CDR1 is LGHDT and CDR2 is YNNKEL (reference sequence). This CDR3 has 17 amino acids. CDR3 loop: CASSQVGLAGDTGELFF. The CDR3, as DNA: TGTGCCAGCAGCCAAGTAGGCCTAGCGGGAGACACCGGGGAGCTGTTTTTT.

This clonotype was detected a few times. The gene calls are TRBV20-1 and TRBJ2-1; the D call may be TRBD1 or TRBD2 (5 bases each). Trimming removed 2 bases at V and 13 bases at J, with 15 bases between. The CDR3 has 12 amino acids. Germline-derived CDR1 and CDR2 are DFQATT and SNEGSKA (reference sequence). The DNA of the CDR3 is TGCAGTGCTAGAATTGTGGCCCGGGACCAGTTCTTC. The encoded protein is CSARIVARDQFF.

This clonotype was observed a few times. This CDR3 is missing its conserved last phenylalanine or tryptophan, likely due to a read error. The DNA is left out, because the CDR3 cannot be placed on it with certainty; the CDR3 is given as TCRdb lists it. The chain recombines TRBV4-1 with TRBJ2-7; the D call TRBD2 from the table was never checked on the DNA. Per the germline V gene, CDR1 is MGHRA and CDR2 is YSYEKL. From its first to its last residue, the CDR3 has 12 amino acids. CDR3 loop: CASSQGGTSFHL.

The gene calls are TRBV20-1 and TRBJ2-5; possible D gene TRBD2, 5 bases. Germline CDR1 reads DFQATT; CDR2 reads SNEGSKA (reference sequence). This CDR3 spans 11 amino acids. The CDR3 bases are TGCAGCAGCCTTGGGAGAGAGACCCAGTACTTC. Its protein is CSSLGRETQYF.

This clonotype was found a few times. CDR3 residues: CASTQGTIESPLHF. The DNA for the CDR3 is TGTGCCAGTACACAGGGTACGATAGAATCACCCCTCCACTTT. The genes are TRBV6-1 and TRBJ1-6, with D maybe TRBD1 (6 bases). The CDR3 spans 14 residues. V was shortened by 9 bases and J by 10 bases, with 19 bases between the two germline ends. CDR1 and CDR2 (germline): MNHNS, SASEGT.

This clonotype was observed a few times. V gene TRBV29-1 combines with J gene TRBJ2-7; D possibly corresponds to TRBD1 (6 bases). The germline V gene has CDR1 SQVTM and CDR2 ANQGSEA. This CDR3 region has 15 residues. Trimming took off 3 bases at V and 7 bases at J, with 22 bases between the two ends. CDR3 nucleotide sequence: TGCAGCGTTGAGGGTGGGGGACATAGGCCGGGGGAGCAGTACTTC. Translating gives CSVEGGGHRPGEQYF.

This clonotype was found a few times. V gene TRBV10-1 combines with J gene TRBJ2-2, with D perhaps matching TRBD2 (7 bases). The length of the CDR3 is 11 residues. The germline V gene has CDR1 WNHNN and CDR2 SYGVQD (reference sequence). V was trimmed by 8 bases and J by 10 bases, leaving 11 bases between them. The CDR3 loop is CASGGAAELFF. The CDR3 DNA reads as TGCGCCAGCGGGGGGGCTGCGGAGCTGTTTTTT.

This clonotype is classed as medium-sized (0.01 to 0.1%). The gene calls are TRBV18 and TRBJ1-2; D is uncertain. CDR1 and CDR2 from the germline V gene are KGHSH and LQKENI. CDR3 length: 15 residues. Trimming removed 0 bases from V and 4 bases from J, with 12 bases in between. CDR3 sequence: CASSPPSGLGYGYTF. In DNA form, the CDR3 reads TGTGCCAGCTCACCACCGTCAGGTTTAGGCTATGGCTACACCTTC.

This clonotype came up a few times. This chain links TRBV29-1 with TRBJ2-1, with D perhaps assigned TRBD1 or TRBD2 (7 bases each). Germline V lookup: CDR1 SQVTM, CDR2 ANQGSEA. The CDR3 totals 15 residues. V lost 4 bases, J lost 3 bases, and 16 bases lay in between. The DNA for the CDR3 is TGCAGCGTTGTTAATCAGGGGGGGAACTACAATGAGCAGTTCTTC. Translating gives CSVVNQGGNYNEQFF.